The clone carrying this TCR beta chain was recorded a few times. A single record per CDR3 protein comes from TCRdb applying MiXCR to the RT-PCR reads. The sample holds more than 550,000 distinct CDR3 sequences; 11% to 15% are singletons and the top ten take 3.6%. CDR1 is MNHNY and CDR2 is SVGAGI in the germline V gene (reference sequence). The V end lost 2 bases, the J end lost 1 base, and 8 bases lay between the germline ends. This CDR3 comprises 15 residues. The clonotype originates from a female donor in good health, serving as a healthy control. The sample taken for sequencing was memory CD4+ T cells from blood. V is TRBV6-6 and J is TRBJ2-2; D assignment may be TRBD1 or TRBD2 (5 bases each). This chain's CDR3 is CASSYGGENTGELFF. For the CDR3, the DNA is TGTGCCAGCAGTTACGGGGGTGAGAACACCGGGGAGCTGTTTTTT.